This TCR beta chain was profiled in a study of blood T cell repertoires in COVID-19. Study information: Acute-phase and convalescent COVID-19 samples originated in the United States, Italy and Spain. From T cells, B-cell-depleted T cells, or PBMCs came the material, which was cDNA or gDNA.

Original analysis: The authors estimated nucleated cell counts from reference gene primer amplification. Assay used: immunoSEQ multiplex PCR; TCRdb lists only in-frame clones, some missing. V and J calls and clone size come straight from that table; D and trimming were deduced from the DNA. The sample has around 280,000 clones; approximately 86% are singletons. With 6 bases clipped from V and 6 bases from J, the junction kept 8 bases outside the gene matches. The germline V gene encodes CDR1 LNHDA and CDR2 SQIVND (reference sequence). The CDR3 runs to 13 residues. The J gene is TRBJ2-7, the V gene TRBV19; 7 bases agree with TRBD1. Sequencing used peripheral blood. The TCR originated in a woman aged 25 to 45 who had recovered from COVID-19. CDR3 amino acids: CASRNTGVSEQYF. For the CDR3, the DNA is TGTGCCAGTAGGAACACAGGGGTTAGCGAGCAGTACTTC.